This TCR beta chain was found in a study of shared clonotypes between healthy human individuals. Study results and caveats: Rarefaction showed sorted-subset sequencing was incomplete despite large depth. Sample collection involved blood only; tissue repertoires are likely different. Clonotype sharing among the donors was expected to vary with sequencing depth.

As for this clone: Antigen unknown.

CD45RA+ naive and CD45RA-negative memory subsets were separated from CD4+ cells. The table came from immunoSEQ multiplex PCR; TCRdb's copy has only in-frame clones and leaves some out. Here the sample spans about 2.5 million clones, about nine tenths being singletons. Germline CDR1 is SGHRS and CDR2 is YFSETQ. Trimming took 4 bases from V and 1 from J; bases not matched to a gene: 4. The CDR3 has 14 residues. The clonotype comes from a man aged 18-30 years in good health. Some clones in this sample may be carry-over from other donors' samples. Material for sequencing was naive CD4+ T cells from PBMCs. Subset described: CD45RA+ positively selected. The chain links TRBV5-1 to TRBJ2-5; 7 nucleotides line up with TRBD1. CDR3 DNA sequence: TGCGCCAGCAGCAAAGGGACAGCCCAAGAGACCCAGTACTTC. This sequence encodes CASSKGTAQETQYF. Variable domain in full (rest from reference TRBV5-1 and TRBJ2-5): KAGVTQTPRYLIKTRGQQVTLSCSPISGHRSVSWYQQTPGQGLQFLFEYFSETQRNKGNFPGRFSGRQFSNSRSEMNVSTLELGDSALYLCASSKGTAQETQYFGPGTRLLVL.